The TCR beta chain under discussion was sequenced for a study of blood T cell repertoires in COVID-19 (dated by TCRdb to about 2020). About the investigation overall: The collaborator samples originated in the United States, Italy and Spain and spanned the acute and convalescent phases of COVID-19. The prospective study material was composed of cDNA or gDNA derived from T cells, B-cell-depleted T cells, or PBMCs. The dataset comprised deeply sampled blood TCRbeta repertoires from subjects exposed to, actively infected with, or recovered from COVID-19. The repertoires were released in a freely available public database intended as a resource for research on the immune response to SARS-CoV-2. Samples came from the ongoing ImmuneRACE study (first 160 participants) plus 1,254 subjects from 6 global collaborators. Sample metadata almost always included a de-identified subject ID, COVID-19 status, age in years and sex. Where available, HLA class I and class II types were obtained from metadata supplied by the sample provider rather than from assay-based typing.

The CDR3 starts with the cysteine, ends with the phenylalanine, and has 14 residues. The sequence is cut down to CDR3 DNA, 42 bases in frame from base 1. The germline V gene (reference sequence) yields LNHDA for CDR1 and SQIVND for CDR2. V lost 5 bases and J lost 4 bases; the stretch between them is 14 bases long. As for this clone: Its antigen is not yet known. Per-base qualities were not stored, and no clone one base away is much larger.

What the study reported, not specific to this receptor: The quantity of clinical and demographic metadata differed by source and by participant and was supplied without curation.

TCRbeta CDR3 regions were amplified from genomic DNA by means of the immunoSEQ Assay, a bias-controlled multiplex PCR. The original methods were these. The number of nucleated cells in each sample was estimated by amplification of reference gene primers within the assay. To quantify the absolute abundance of each unique TCRbeta CDR3 rearrangement, sequence reads were collapsed and filtered. For each sample, productive Simpson clonality was calculated as the square root of Simpson's diversity index over productive rearrangements. The clones in this table, taken by TCRdb from immuneACCESS, are in-frame only. Not every clone is retained; where verified, under half of the shortfall comes from an unresolved V gene, and the cause of the rest is unknown. V and J calls and clone size are given by that table; D and trimming were obtained from the DNA. Counted in this sample were about 300,000 clones; about 82% of them appeared once. 1.5% to 2% of the sample lies in the top ten.

Whole blood was collected in K2EDTA tubes by collaborating institutions according to the institutions' own protocols. For TCRbeta analysis, collaborator samples were shipped as frozen whole blood, as isolated PBMCs, or as DNA extracted from either sample type. This receptor was identified in a woman between 45 and 60 years old with acute or convalescent COVID-19. Sequenced: peripheral blood. Recombination connected TRBV19 to TRBJ1-1; possibly the D gene is TRBD1, per 6 matching bases. At the DNA level, the sequence is TGTGCCAGTAGTGCAGGGGTTGGCGGCACTGAAGCTTTCTTT. The encoded protein is CASSAGVGGTEAFF.